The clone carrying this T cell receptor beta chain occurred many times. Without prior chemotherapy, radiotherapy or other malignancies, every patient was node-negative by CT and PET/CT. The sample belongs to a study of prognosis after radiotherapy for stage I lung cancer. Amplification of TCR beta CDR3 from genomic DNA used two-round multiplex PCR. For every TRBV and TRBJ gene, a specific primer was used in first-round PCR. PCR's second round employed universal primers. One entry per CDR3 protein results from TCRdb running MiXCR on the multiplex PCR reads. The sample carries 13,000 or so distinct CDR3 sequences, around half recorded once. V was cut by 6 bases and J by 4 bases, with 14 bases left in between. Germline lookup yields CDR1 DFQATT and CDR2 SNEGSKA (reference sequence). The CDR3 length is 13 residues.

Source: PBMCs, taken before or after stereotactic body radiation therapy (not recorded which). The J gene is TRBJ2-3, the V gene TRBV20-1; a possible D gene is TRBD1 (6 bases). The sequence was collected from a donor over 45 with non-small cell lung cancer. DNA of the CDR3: TGCAGTGCGCAGGATACAGGGTCAGATACGCAGTATTTT. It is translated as CSAQDTGSDTQYF.